This TCR beta chain came from a study of T cell responses to AZD1222 COVID-19 vaccine. In the case of this clone: No antigen is known for it.

Findings and caveats of the study: Among vaccine-associated CD4 TCRs, coverage spanned spike, with dominance at 160-218 and 743-854. Scientists sampled the repertoires only once the peak T cell response had passed.

Libraries were prepared by immunoSEQ multiplex PCR; TCRdb keeps only in-frame clonotypes and omits some of them. The sample has around 95,000 clones, 88% seen once. Germline assignment: CDR1 SGDLS and CDR2 YYNGEE. This CDR3 spans 13 amino acids. V was pared by 5 bases and J by 1 base, with 10 bases between. The sample consisted of peripheral blood, taken on day 0 of AZD1222 vaccination. This clonotype was obtained from an adult in good health. V and J are TRBV9 and TRBJ2-7, with D tentatively TRBD2 (5 bases). In DNA, the CDR3 is TGTGCCAGCAGTGGCGGGTTATCCTACGAGCAGTACTTC. The encoded protein is CASSGGLSYEQYF.